Shown below are 8 T cell receptor beta chains from a single sample sequenced in a study of shared clonotypes between healthy human individuals. The method was immunoSEQ multiplex PCR; TCRdb's version includes in-frame clones alone and lacks a portion of them. This table holds some 2,500,000 clones, around 92% found once. Sequencing used naive CD4+ T cells from PBMCs. Subset given: CD45RA+ positively selected. These receptors were obtained from a man between 18 and 29 years old in good health. Some clones in this sample may be carry-over from other donors' samples.

Only a few counts were recorded for this clone. The chain combines TRBV2 with TRBJ1-1; no clear D. V lost 6 bases and J 8 bases, leaving 10 bases between the germline ends. The CDR3 runs to 11 residues. Germline values: CDR1 SNHLY, CDR2 FYNNEI. The CDR3 sequence: CASSPLREAFF. CDR3 sequence (DNA): TGTGCCAGCAGCCCGCTGAGAGAAGCTTTCTTT.

The V call is TRBV7-9, the J call TRBJ2-1; either TRBD1 or TRBD2 may fit D (6 bases each). V lost 0 bases and J lost 4, with 16 bases in between. This CDR3 region has 17 residues. Per germline, CDR1 SEHNR and CDR2 FQNEAQ (reference sequence). The CDR3 sequence is CASSLAEGGGWYNEQFF. In nucleotides, the CDR3 is TGTGCCAGCAGCTTAGCGGAGGGGGGAGGATGGTACAATGAGCAGTTCTTC. The full variable domain, its missing parts supplied by reference TRBV7-9 and TRBJ2-1, is DTGVSQNPRHKITKRGQNVTFRCDPISEHNRLYWYRQTLGQGPEFLTYFQNEAQLEKSRLLSDRFSAERPKGSFSTLEIQRTEQGDSAMYLCASSLAEGGGWYNEQFFGPGTRLTVL.

V is TRBV5-5 and J is TRBJ2-4, with TRBD1 identical over 7 bases. The germline CDR1 and CDR2 sequences are SGHKS and YYEKEE (reference sequence). The V segment lost 4 bases and the J segment 7 bases; nucleotides outside the gene matches: 8. This CDR3 contains 14 residues. CDR3 loop: CASSHVPGQNIQYF. As DNA, the CDR3 is TGTGCCAGCAGCCACGTGCCGGGACAGAACATTCAGTACTTC.

The chain is built from TRBV27 and TRBJ2-3; the D is unclear. Trimming removed 2 bases from V and 0 bases from J, with 6 bases in between. The CDR3 consists of 14 residues. From germline, CDR1 is MNHEY and CDR2 SMNVEV (reference sequence). CDR3 nucleotides: TGTGCCAGCAGTTTAAGCACTAGCACAGATACGCAGTATTTT. As protein: CASSLSTSTDTQYF.

This clone was detected once. The genes are TRBV28 and TRBJ2-3, with D tentatively TRBD1 (5 bases). Germline-derived CDR1 and CDR2 are MDHEN and SYDVKM. Trimming took 6 bases from V and 4 from J, leaving 14 bases between them. The CDR3 totals 14 residues. The CDR3 bases are TGTGCCAGCAGAGAAAGTCAAGGGGCAGATACGCAGTATTTT. It codes for CASRESQGADTQYF.

The chain is built from TRBV27 and TRBJ1-1; D ambiguous. V lost 5 bases and J lost 9, with 16 bases in between. The CDR3 totals 13 residues. Germline CDR1 and CDR2: MNHEY and SMNVEV (reference sequence). The CDR3 is CASSPATLGKAFF. The CDR3 coding sequence is TGTGCCAGCAGTCCGGCCACGCTGGGGAAAGCTTTCTTT.

This chain uses TRBV18 with TRBJ2-3; TRBD2 matches 15 bases. CDR3 length: 15 amino acids. The junction had 1 base not matched to a gene; V was cut back by 3 bases and J by 6 bases. Germline lookup yields CDR1 KGHSH and CDR2 LQKENI. The CDR3 nucleotides read TGTGCCAGCTCACCGGGGACTAGCGGGAGGGATACGCAGTATTTT. It translates to CASSPGTSGRDTQYF.

The chain carries TRBV6-4 and TRBJ1-2; D is ambiguous. V dropped 2 bases and J dropped 9 bases, with 10 bases sitting between them. The CDR3 consists of 12 residues. Germline assignment: CDR1 MRHNA and CDR2 SNTAGT. Here the CDR3 reads CASSDAGISYTF. The CDR3 DNA reads TGTGCCAGCAGTGACGCGGGGATTAGCTACACCTTC.